The present T cell receptor (beta chain) was sequenced within a study of cytomegalovirus exposure and HLA in healthy donors (dated by TCRdb to the late 2010s). Context from the whole study: An earlier analysis of roughly 500 of the donors reported 250 to 300 Gb of sequence data and some 120 million unique TCR beta sequences from about 179 million T cells. About 330 gigabases of sequencing data and approximately 91 million unique TCR sequences made up an early release that covered 640 HLA-typed donors. Among the approximately 420 genotyped donors, under 90% belonged to the genetic ancestry cluster associated with self-reported Caucasian donors. The study was designed to test whether signatures of past pathogen exposure could be identified by cataloging public T cell receptors. Using immunosequencing, the study profiled T cell repertoires from 550 to 750 subjects and related those repertoires to cytomegalovirus serostatus. A separate validation cohort of 90 to 150 different subjects was used in addition to the approximately 700-subject first cohort. To predict cytomegalovirus infection status, the study combined high-throughput TCR immunosequencing, statistical association of individual TCRs with disease status, and machine learning. A later analysis re-examined previously published TCR beta repertoires from over 500 donors and added high-resolution HLA genotyping to investigate patterns of TCR occurrence. The later analysis used no new phenotypic data to find candidate immune exposures, relying instead on TCR beta sequences and their occurrence across donors. To decide whether each TCR beta V gene segment behaved as functional or pseudogenic, an earlier analysis of over 500 of the donors relied on high-throughput TCR beta sequencing. Donor age, sex, ethnicity and CMV serostatus were compiled together with the repertoire data. Genome-wide SNP genotypes for about 65% of the roughly 670 donors were used in a later genetic analysis, which treated that subset as a discovery cohort. All discovery cohort repertoires had been generated using a single sequencing platform. HLA typing included class I and class II loci at four-digit resolution. Typing coverage differed by locus: A, B, C, DRB1 and DQB1 were typed in roughly 620-630 donors, DQA1 in roughly 500, DPA1 in some 600, and DPB1 in 400 to 490. Five DR-DQ haplotypes were handled as single units for association and clustering because linkage in the cohort was strong. Among some 400 genotyped donors of the cohort, an average of around 240,000 unique TCR beta nucleotide sequences were sequenced per donor, roughly a sixth of them non-productive.

The cohort was made up of approximately 670 healthy bone marrow donors. At the time of sampling, all cohort members were nominally healthy, though unrecorded immune exposures were likely present. The donor was CMV seronegative and was included in the group of hundreds of seronegative cohort members. A peripheral blood sample was provided by each donor, and peripheral blood mononuclear cells were used for TCR beta sequencing. Genomic DNA was extracted from the blood cell samples with the Qiagen DNeasy Blood Extraction Kit. The method behind the library was the immunoSEQ multiplex PCR assay. For the multiplex PCR, a mixture combining 60 forward primers for TCR Vbeta segments and 13 reverse primers for TCR Jbeta segments was used. A multiplex PCR assay on genomic DNA amplified the CDR3 region of rearranged TCR beta genes. Amplified TCR beta libraries were sequenced as 87-base-pair reads on the Illumina HiSeq System. Per the source publication's procedure: A later analysis tallied around 87 million unique TCR beta chains across the 666 repertoires, and approximately 11 million of those chains were shared by two or more donors. Raw reads were error-corrected and collapsed into unique sequences by a nearest-neighbor algorithm in which closely related sequences were merged to remove PCR and sequencing errors. CDR3 sequences were aligned to IMGT reference sequences to assign V, D and J gene segments. Each retained sequence needed at least a six-nucleotide match to both a V gene segment and a J gene segment. A rearrangement was called productive if the CDR3 had no stop codons and remained in frame with V and J, and every other rearrangement was called non-productive. Following IMGT convention, CDR3 was defined as the stretch from the second conserved V-encoded cysteine to the conserved J-encoded phenylalanine. The earlier analysis of 500 to 650 of the donors excluded any sequence lacking an unambiguous match to a single V gene segment. In an earlier analysis of 450 to 700 of the donors, V segments were called functional above 56.7% productive rearrangements and were called segregating when the between-donor standard deviation exceeded 5%. A statistical classification framework was built to diagnose cytomegalovirus status from the catalog of TCR beta chain sequences. A later analysis assigned V and J genes by comparing TCR nucleotide sequences with IMGT/GENE-DB human TR gene sequences. In a later analysis, CDR3 sequences and most-parsimonious VDJ recombination scenarios were assigned using the TCRdist pipeline. A later analysis defined each TCR beta chain by its CDR3 amino acid sequence plus V-gene family, and excluded reads lacking a unique V-gene family. In a later analysis, a few hundred highly shared, low-generation-probability nucleotide sequences were removed to address suspected cross-contamination and a sequencing artifact. In a later analysis, a clonal expansion index for each public chain was calculated from normalized within-repertoire ranks of inferred template counts. A later analysis computed generation probabilities with a VDJ recombination model fitted to out-of-frame rearrangements, and checked the results against IGoR. In a later analysis, TCR-TCR, TCR-HLA and TCR-CMV co-occurrence was scored with hypergeometric tests, and a repertoire-size bias correction was applied to TCR pairs. False discovery rates were estimated in a later analysis by permuting HLA or CMV assignments 20 times. In a later analysis, co-occurring TCRs were grouped using DBSCAN, and TCRdist sequence similarity was added for clustering within HLA-allele-positive subsets. Repertoires with fewer than 30,000 or more than 120,000 public chains were left out of co-occurrence clustering, as were a handful of repertoires with anomalous nucleotide sharing. Entries here come from immuneACCESS through TCRdb and include only in-frame sequences with V and J called. Some clones fail to appear in such tables; in the studies checked, an unresolved V gene covers under half of the shortfall, and the cause of the remainder is unknown. The V and J calls and clone size were taken over from that table, and D and trimming were inferred from the DNA. This sample gives about 140,000 clones in total; over 70% of them show up just once. The ten largest clones capture around 3% of the sample.

What the research found in general, with its limitations: CMV serostatus was the only immune exposure information available for the cohort. Across donors, most TCR sequences were observed very rarely, whereas some public TCRs were present in many individuals. When HLA alleles, especially DR and DQ, strongly co-occurred, attributing TCR associations to individual alleles was difficult. Because some donors lacked HLA typing at each locus, the association tests relied only on the typed subset. A further reported finding was that TCR beta sequences accurately predicted the HLA-A and HLA-B alleles for most subjects in the first cohort. In vitro tests confirmed that three of the cytomegalovirus-associated TCR beta chains recognize cytomegalovirus antigens. Broadly in line with IMGT annotations, most TCR beta V segments showed up in productive rearrangements about 87% or about 30% of the time in an earlier analysis of approximately 600 of the donors. The study listed 150 to 200 TCR beta chains as associated with cytomegalovirus. Some IMGT-functional V segments, including TRBV6-2 and TRBV6-3, could not be told apart with the 87-base-pair reads, so those segments were excluded. The presence/absence analyses assumed that sequencing depth was roughly uniform across donors, and that assumption may not be true. The authors suggested that the approach could potentially be generalized to other disease states and immunological phenotypes. Specific HLA alleles were associated with 16,951 TCR beta sequences at a false discovery rate of 0.05 in a later analysis. Cytomegalovirus status was reported to be diagnosed by the classifier with high specificity and sensitivity in both the original and validation cohorts. Only TCR beta chains were sequenced in this cohort, and the absence of alpha or paired-chain data limited detectable features. An association between a missense DCLRE1C variant and V-gene and J-gene trimming of TCR beta chains was found in a later genetic analysis and replicated in an independent cohort. The sequencing pipeline was judged likely to have produced a cluster of highly shared sequence variants as a technical artifact. A later analysis found that most CMV-associated TCR beta chains appeared HLA-restricted, with HLA associations seemingly driven largely by CMV exposure. According to a later genetic analysis, donors in an Asian-associated ancestry cluster had fewer N-insertions in productive TCRs than the roughly 670-donor mean. In a later analysis, TCR association rates were found to vary across HLA loci, with the most associated TCRs seen for DRB1 alleles and the fewest for HLA-C alleles. Correlated functional status among segregating V segments might reflect linkage disequilibrium, but an unknown experimental factor could not be ruled out. The earlier analysis of 587 of the donors excluded some 15 rarely observed V segments, including chromosome 9 orphons, because counts were too low. A later analysis reported that several top co-occurrence clusters appeared linked to parvovirus B19, influenza, CMV and Epstein-Barr virus. Compared with equally common non-associated chains, HLA-associated TCR beta chains in a later analysis were more clonally expanded and had lower generation probabilities.

The V end loses 5 bases and the J end loses 4 bases, and a stretch of 6 bases separates them. The germline V gene supplies CDR1 MDHEN and CDR2 SYDVKM. The CDR3 contains 11 residues, cysteine and phenylalanine counted. CDR3 DNA is the only sequence kept; it has 33 bases, read in frame from the first base. Worth noting for this clone: Its cognate antigen has yet to be identified. The sample holds no much larger clone one base away, and base qualities are not on file.

The clonotype comes from a male donor in good health and CMV-seronegative. Sequenced input: PBMCs. The rearranged segments are TRBV28 and TRBJ2-7; no D segment can be confidently identified. The bases read TGTGCCAGCAGTCCCCAGTACGAGCAGTACTTC. Translated, this is CASSPQYEQYF.